This T cell receptor (beta chain) emerged from a study of CD8 T cells in Susac syndrome (dated by TCRdb to between 2018 and 2021). Background for the entire study: Repertoire sequencing was used to test whether CD8+ T cell activation and differentiation in Susac syndrome was antigen driven. CD8+ T cell repertoire clonality was compared between eleven to twelve healthy donors, approximately 14 Susac syndrome patients and 15 multiple sclerosis patients.

High-throughput TCR beta sequencing profiled peripheral blood CD8+ and CD4+ T cells from healthy donors, Susac syndrome patients and multiple sclerosis patients. Healthy donors were included as age- and sex-matched controls. Bulk CD8+ and CD4+ T cells were purified by magnetic negative isolation, whereas CD8+ TEMRA cells were enriched by FACS. Blood was collected in EDTA tubes and processed within 24 hours, with PBMCs isolated through density gradient centrifugation. PBMCs destined for TCR sequencing were cryopreserved in liquid nitrogen and later thawed in a 37 °C water bath. Purity of sorted or isolated CD4+, CD8+ and CD8+ TEMRA cells was at least 90%. The CDR1 and CDR2 encoded by the germline V gene are MNHEY and SVGEGT. The germline ends are 4 bases apart after V is trimmed by 2 bases and J by 3 bases. The CDR3 contains 12 residues, cysteine and phenylalanine counted. The retained sequence is limited to the CDR3, 36 bases, with the frame set at the first base.

Beyond this particular receptor, the publication reports: The number of individuals in the TCR sequencing and HLA analysis was recognized as being relatively small.

RNA was extracted with the RNeasy kit and about 0.45 to 1 ug was reverse transcribed using random hexamers. The immunoSEQ multiplex PCR assay, covering 54 Vbeta and 13 Jbeta segments, was used to amplify TCR beta CDR3 regions. PCR amplification bias was corrected using a synthetic template baseline for primer optimization and computational correction. In the authors' own workflow: Reads were assigned to V, D and J genes according to IMGT and analyzed in immunoSEQ Analyzer, with only productive sequences retained. To calculate clonality, Shannon entropy was normalized by log2 of the number of productive unique sequences and then subtracted from one. For each patient and control, public and private clones were evaluated within the 100 most prevalent clones. Clones were defined as Susac-specific when absent from the healthy and MS cohorts, from roughly 1,100 published viral clones and from other ImmuneACCESS disease sequences. TCRdb passed the public sequencing reads through fastp at Q25 and MiXCR, retaining productive beta sequences. CDR3 protein sequences are deduplicated, and each keeps its most common genes and DNA. TCRdb, not the original authors, processed these V and J calls. Counted in this sample were more than 65,000 distinct CDR3 sequences; about 95% of them appeared once. The top ten constitute roughly 0.22% of the sample.

This clonotype was detected only a few times. The clone's antigen remains unknown. Per-nucleotide qualities are absent, and no much larger clonotype sits a single base away. The TCR originated in a human donor in good health. The sequenced sample consisted of CD8+ T cells from PBMCs. The sequence is built from TRBV6-2 or TRBV6-3 and TRBJ1-1, with the D segment identity uncertain. The base sequence is TGTGCCAGCAGTTACGGGGACACTGAAGCTTTCTTT. Its translation is CASSYGDTEAFF.